Below are 20 T cell receptor beta chains sequenced from a single sample in a study of shared clonotypes between healthy human individuals. Naive CD8 isolation took CD45RO-negative cells positively selected for CCR7 and excluded terminally differentiated effector memory CD45RA+ cells. Assay used: immunoSEQ multiplex PCR; TCRdb lists only in-frame clones, some missing. The sample yields some 2,000,000 clones, approximately 94% seen once. Material: naive CD8+ T cells sorted from blood. The receptors originated from a man between 18 and 29 years old in good health.

The chain uses TRBV4-3 and TRBJ2-7; possibly TRBD1 or TRBD2 for D (6 bases each). Germline V gives CDR1 LGHNA, CDR2 YSLEER. Trimming cost V 2 bases and J 7 bases, with 15 bases left between them. CDR3 length: 14 amino acids. The CDR3 sequence is CASSQYQGSGEQYF. The CDR3 coding sequence is TGCGCCAGCAGCCAATACCAGGGGAGCGGGGAGCAGTACTTC.

The chain is built from TRBV5-5 and TRBJ1-6; TRBD1 aligns across 9 bases. Trimming at V came to 3 bases and at J to 7 bases, leaving 2 bases not matched to a gene. CDR1 is SGHKS, CDR2 YYEKEE, per germline (reference sequence). This CDR3 contains 14 residues. CDR3 nucleotide sequence: TGTGCCAGCAGCTCGGGGACAGGGAATTCACCCCTCCACTTT. Amino acids: CASSSGTGNSPLHF.

The V call is TRBV30, the J call TRBJ2-5, with D perhaps TRBD2 (5 bases). The CDR3 is 12 residues long. The germline CDR1 and CDR2 sequences are GTSNPN and SVGIG (reference sequence). With 4 bases removed from V and 7 bases from J, the gap between germline ends came to 13 bases. The CDR3 sequence: CAWMGPRGTQYF. CDR3 nucleotide sequence: TGTGCCTGGATGGGTCCCCGGGGGACCCAGTACTTC. The complete variable domain, with remaining parts taken from reference TRBV30 and TRBJ2-5, reads SQTIHQWPATLVQPVGSPLSLECTVEGTSNPNLYWYRQAAGRGLQLLFYSVGIGQISSEVPQNLSASRPQDRQFILSSKKLLLSDSGFYLCAWMGPRGTQYFGPGTRLLVL.

V usage is TRBV5-6 and J usage is TRBJ2-1; maybe TRBD2 (5 bases). The V gene's germline CDR1 is SGHDT and CDR2 YYEEEE. CDR3 length: 16 amino acids. V was shortened by 0 bases and J by 4 bases, with 14 bases between the two germline ends. This CDR3 is CASSLVGEGLYNEQFF. Written as DNA, the CDR3 is TGTGCCAGCAGCTTGGTAGGAGAGGGTTTGTACAATGAGCAGTTCTTC.

V usage is TRBV9 and J usage is TRBJ1-1; D uncertain. The ends were cut back, 0 bases at V and 3 bases at J, with 12 bases in the middle. The CDR3 extends over 15 amino acids. Per germline, CDR1 SGDLS and CDR2 YYNGEE. The CDR3 region is CASSVVPAWDTEAFF. As DNA, the CDR3 is TGTGCCAGCAGCGTAGTTCCCGCATGGGACACTGAAGCTTTCTTT.

The J gene is TRBJ2-7, the V gene TRBV6-5; either TRBD1 or TRBD2 may fit D (6 bases each). Trimming took 2 bases from V and 3 from J, leaving 14 bases between them. The V gene's germline CDR1 is MNHEY and CDR2 SVGAGI. The CDR3 is 15 residues long. The CDR3 DNA reads as TGTGCCAGCAGTTACAGTGGCAGGGGAGGCTACGAGCAGTACTTC. Its protein product is CASSYSGRGGYEQYF.

This clone was picked up one time. The rearrangement joins TRBV7-9 to TRBJ2-1; a possible D gene is TRBD1 (6 bases). Trimming cost V 4 bases and J 15 bases, with 13 bases left between them. This CDR3 has 11 residues. Germline V lookup: CDR1 SEHNR, CDR2 FQNEAQ (reference sequence). CDR3 residues: CASSSGVPVFF. The DNA of the CDR3 is TGTGCCAGCAGCTCAGGGGTCCCGGTGTTCTTC.

Turning to this clone: At the DNA level, this CDR3 is encoded by other sequences in the same sample as well. The chain carries TRBV7-9 and TRBJ2-7; tentative D call: TRBD2 (6 bases). Trimming left V 3 bases short and J 6 bases short, with 9 bases between. Germline V CDR1 and CDR2: SEHNR, FQNEAQ (reference sequence). There are 12 residues in the CDR3. CDR3 region: CASSLGEAEQYF. The CDR3 nucleotides are TGTGCCAGCAGCTTGGGGGAGGCCGAGCAGTACTTC. Full variable domain (remainder filled in from reference TRBV7-9 and TRBJ2-7): DTGVSQNPRHKITKRGQNVTFRCDPISEHNRLYWYRQTLGQGPEFLTYFQNEAQLEKSRLLSDRFSAERPKGSFSTLEIQRTEQGDSAMYLCASSLGEAEQYFGPGTRLTVT.

The count of this clone is one. The chain employs TRBV5-1 and TRBJ2-7; 13 bases map to TRBD2. Germline CDR1 reads SGHRS; CDR2 reads YFSETQ. The V segment lost 0 bases and the J segment 4 bases; nucleotides outside the gene matches: 7. The CDR3 loop spans 17 amino acids. The CDR3 region is CASSLDTSGRATYEQYF. In DNA form, the CDR3 reads TGCGCCAGCAGCTTGGACACTAGCGGGAGGGCCACTTACGAGCAGTACTTC.

This chain connects TRBV9 to TRBJ2-5; TRBD1 is a possible D gene (6 bases). This CDR3 spans 17 amino acids. The V and J ends lost 4 bases and 1 base respectively, with 20 bases between them. The germline V gene encodes CDR1 SGDLS and CDR2 YYNGEE. The CDR3 nucleotides are TGTGCCAGCAGCTCACAACCCGGGACACTCCTCCAAGAGACCCAGTACTTC. Protein sequence: CASSSQPGTLLQETQYF.

The CDR3 DNA reads as TGTGCCAGCAAACAAACAGGGTTTTATGGCTACACCTTC. It translates to CASKQTGFYGYTF. The chain couples TRBV27 to TRBJ1-2, with D possibly being TRBD1 (6 bases). The CDR3 loop spans 13 amino acids. Deletions cut 7 bases from V and 5 bases from J, with 14 bases between. CDR1 is MNHEY and CDR2 is SMNVEV in the germline V gene (reference sequence).

V usage is TRBV4-3 and J usage is TRBJ2-7, with D uncertain. Germline loops: CDR1 LGHNA, CDR2 YSLEER. This CDR3 contains 15 residues. The V gene lost 0 bases and the J gene lost 3 bases, with 12 bases spanning the gap. CDR3 sequence: CASSQEALTVYEQYF. CDR3 coding DNA: TGCGCCAGCAGCCAAGAAGCCTTGACCGTCTACGAGCAGTACTTC.

V usage is TRBV11-3 and J usage is TRBJ2-7; D possibly corresponds to TRBD2 (5 bases). CDR3 length: 13 residues. Trimming took off 5 bases at V and 5 bases at J, with 13 bases between the two ends. CDR1 and CDR2 (germline): SGHNT, YENEEA. This CDR3 is CASSRKAENEQYF. CDR3 nucleotides: TGTGCCAGCAGCCGTAAAGCGGAGAACGAGCAGTACTTC.

This sequence joins TRBV29-1 and TRBJ2-7; 8 bases fit TRBD1. The CDR3 contains 13 residues. The V segment lost 6 bases and the J segment 3 bases; nucleotides outside the gene matches: 7. Per germline, CDR1 SQVTM and CDR2 ANQGSEA. This chain's CDR3 is CSVRTGTIYEQYF. Written as DNA, the CDR3 is TGCAGCGTGCGGACAGGGACCATCTACGAGCAGTACTTC.

The CDR3 loop is CASSPPGYSNQPQHF. The CDR3 DNA reads TGTGCCAGCAGTCCCCCAGGGTATAGCAATCAGCCCCAGCATTTT. The rearrangement joins TRBV7-8 to TRBJ1-5, with D possibly matching TRBD1 (5 bases). The CDR3 runs 15 residues. Germline V lookup: CDR1 SGHVS, CDR2 FQNEAQ. Between the trimmed V and J ends, which lost 6 bases and 0 bases, there was a span of 12 bases.

The rearrangement links TRBV6-5 to TRBJ1-4, with D hard to call. This CDR3 is 15 amino acids long. Per germline, CDR1 MNHEY and CDR2 SVGAGI. V gave up 5 bases and J gave up 4 bases, with 14 bases separating them. The CDR3 coding sequence is TGTGCCAGCAGTCCCTCGGGTCCGCTTAATGAAAAACTGTTTTTT. Its translation: CASSPSGPLNEKLFF.

The gene calls are TRBV5-1 and TRBJ1-4, with 7 nucleotides matching TRBD1. This CDR3 comprises 15 residues. Germline assignment: CDR1 SGHRS and CDR2 YFSETQ. After removal of 4 bases from V and 4 bases from J, the junction contained 7 bases not matched to a gene. In nucleotides, the CDR3 is TGCGCCAGCAGCCTCGGGACAGTAGATAATGAAAAACTGTTTTTT. This gives the protein CASSLGTVDNEKLFF.

This chain joins TRBV30 and TRBJ1-4; D is unclear. CDR3 length: 14 amino acids. Trimming removed 2 bases at V and 1 base at J, with 8 bases between. The germline CDR1 and CDR2 sequences are GTSNPN and SVGIG (reference sequence). The CDR3 reads CAWSSGRTNEKLFF. In DNA, the CDR3 is TGTGCCTGGAGTTCCGGACGAACTAATGAAAAACTGTTTTTT.

This chain uses TRBV27 with TRBJ1-2; 12 nucleotides agree with TRBD1. This CDR3 comprises 15 residues. Germline V gene sequence: CDR1 MNHEY, CDR2 SMNVEV (reference sequence). Unmatched junction bases numbered 9, after V lost 6 bases and J lost 7 bases. CDR3 in DNA: TGTGCCAGCAGCCTTTCGGGACAGGGGGCCGGTGGCTACACCTTC. Its protein product is CASSLSGQGAGGYTF.

This clone was picked up a small number of times. Distinct nucleotide sequences in the sample also encode this CDR3. The chain recombines TRBV7-9 with TRBJ1-2, with D hard to call. Trimming left V 3 bases short and J 3 bases short, with 2 bases between. The CDR3 is 11 amino acids. The germline CDR1 and CDR2 sequences are SEHNR and FQNEAQ (reference sequence). The CDR3 sequence is CASSLDYGYTF. The CDR3 DNA reads as TGTGCCAGCAGCTTGGACTATGGCTACACCTTC.